This record covers a single T cell receptor beta chain. Its antigen is currently unknown. This entry is derived from a study of PD-1 blockade in classical Hodgkin lymphoma. Here immunoSEQ multiplex PCR was the method, and the copy in TCRdb shows in-frame clones only, minus some. The sample lists around 26,000 clones, about 94% occurring once. The time point denotes: newly diagnosed, previously untreated cHL patient sample. The comparison group had newly diagnosed, previously untreated classical Hodgkin lymphoma. V lost 3 bases, J lost 0 bases, and 15 bases lay in between. Germline CDR1 reads KGHSH; CDR2 reads LQKENI. The CDR3 runs 17 residues. Points from the study as a whole: At baseline, newly diagnosed patients reportedly showed less TCR diversity than healthy donors.

The clonotype originates from a human donor with classical Hodgkin lymphoma. J is TRBJ2-4 and V is TRBV18; a possible D gene is TRBD2 (5 bases). Sequenced material: peripheral blood mononuclear cells (PBMCs). The CDR3 protein is CASSPLAGGSAKNIQYF. CDR3 coding DNA: TGTGCCAGCTCACCCTTGGCCGGCGGGTCAGCCAAAAACATTCAGTACTTC. The full variable domain, its missing parts supplied by reference TRBV18 and TRBJ2-4, is NAGVMQNPRHLVRRRGQEARLRCSPMKGHSHVYWYRQLPEEGLKFMVYLQKENIIDESGMPKERFSAEFPKEGPSILRIQQVVRGDSAAYFCASSPLAGGSAKNIQYFGAGTRLSVL.